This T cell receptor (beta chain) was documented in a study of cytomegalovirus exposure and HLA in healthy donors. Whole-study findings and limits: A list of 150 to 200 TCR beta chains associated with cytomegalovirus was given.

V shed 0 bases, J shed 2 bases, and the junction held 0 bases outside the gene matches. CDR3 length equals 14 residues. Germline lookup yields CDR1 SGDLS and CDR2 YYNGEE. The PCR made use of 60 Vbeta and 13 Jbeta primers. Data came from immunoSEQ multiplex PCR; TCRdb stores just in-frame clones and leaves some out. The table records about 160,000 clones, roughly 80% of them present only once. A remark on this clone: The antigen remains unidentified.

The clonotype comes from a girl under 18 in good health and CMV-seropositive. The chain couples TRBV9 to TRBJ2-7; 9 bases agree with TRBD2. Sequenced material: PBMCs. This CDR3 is CASSVGGGAYEQYF. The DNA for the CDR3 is TGTGCCAGCAGCGTAGGCGGGGGGGCCTACGAGCAGTACTTC.